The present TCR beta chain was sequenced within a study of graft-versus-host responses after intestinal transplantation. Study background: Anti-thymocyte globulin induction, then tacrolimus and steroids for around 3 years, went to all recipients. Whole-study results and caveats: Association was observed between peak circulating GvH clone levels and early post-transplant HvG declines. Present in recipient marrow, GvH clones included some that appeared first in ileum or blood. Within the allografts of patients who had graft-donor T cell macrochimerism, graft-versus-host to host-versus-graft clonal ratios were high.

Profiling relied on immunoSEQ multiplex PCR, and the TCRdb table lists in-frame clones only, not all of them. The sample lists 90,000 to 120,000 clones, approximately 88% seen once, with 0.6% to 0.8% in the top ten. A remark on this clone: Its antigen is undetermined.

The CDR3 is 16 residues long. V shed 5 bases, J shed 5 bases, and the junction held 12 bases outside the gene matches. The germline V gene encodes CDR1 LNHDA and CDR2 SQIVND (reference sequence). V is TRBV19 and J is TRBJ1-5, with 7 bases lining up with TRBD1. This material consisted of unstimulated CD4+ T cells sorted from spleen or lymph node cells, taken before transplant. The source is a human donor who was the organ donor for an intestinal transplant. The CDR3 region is CASSPRNRGGDQPQHF. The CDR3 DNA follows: TGTGCCAGTAGTCCCCGAAACAGGGGAGGTGATCAGCCCCAGCATTTT.